These 3 T cell receptor beta chains originate from one sample sequenced in a study of cytomegalovirus exposure and HLA in healthy donors. 13 Jbeta primers and 60 Vbeta primers were used for the PCR. Sequencing was performed with immunoSEQ multiplex PCR; in TCRdb, only in-frame clones are kept and a portion is missing. The sample has about 250,000 clones, more than 55% seen once. Material: PBMCs. The receptors come from a female donor in good health and CMV-seronegative.

The chain employs TRBV28 and TRBJ2-2; 12 nucleotides line up with TRBD2. Germline V CDR1 and CDR2: MDHEN, SYDVKM. Germline trimming cut 5 bases from V and 7 bases from J; bases unmatched to any gene: 14. The CDR3 sequence is 18 residues long. The CDR3 coding sequence is TGTGCCAGCAGTCCATCATCAAGACTAGCGGGAGTTGTCGGGGAGCTGTTTTTT. It yields the protein CASSPSSRLAGVVGELFF.

This clone has just one count. The chain employs TRBV5-4 and TRBJ1-1, with 10 bases that match TRBD1. Per germline, CDR1 SGHNT and CDR2 YYREEE (reference sequence). The CDR3 covers 15 residues. V lost 3 bases and J lost 4; bases outside the gene matches: 6. The CDR3 DNA follows: TGTGCCAGCAGCTCCCGGGACAGGGGAATCACTGAAGCTTTCTTT. Amino acids: CASSSRDRGITEAFF.

This chain links TRBV11-2 with TRBJ2-5; weak D call: TRBD1 (6 bases). The J call is in doubt because the DNA end fits TRBJ2-7 better. CDR3 length: 14 amino acids. From germline, CDR1 is SGHAT and CDR2 FQNNGV. The CDR3 nucleotides are TGTGCCAGCAGCTTGGGGACAAGAAACTACGAGCAGTACTTC. It is translated as CASSLGTRNYEQYF.